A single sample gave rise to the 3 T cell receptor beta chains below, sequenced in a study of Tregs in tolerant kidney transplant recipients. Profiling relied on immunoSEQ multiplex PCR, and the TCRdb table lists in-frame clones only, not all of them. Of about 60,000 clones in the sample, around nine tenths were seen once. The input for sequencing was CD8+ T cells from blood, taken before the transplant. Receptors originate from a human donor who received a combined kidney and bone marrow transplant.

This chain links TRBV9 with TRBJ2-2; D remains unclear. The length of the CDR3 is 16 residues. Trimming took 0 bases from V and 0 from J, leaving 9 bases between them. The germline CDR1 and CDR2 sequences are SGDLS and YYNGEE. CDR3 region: CASSVALRSNTGELFF. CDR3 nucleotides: TGTGCCAGCAGCGTAGCTCTGCGGTCGAACACCGGGGAGCTGTTTTTT.

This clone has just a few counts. CDR3 residues: CASSLSGPLANEAFF. CDR3 DNA sequence: TGTGCCAGCAGCTTATCTGGACCGCTAGCTAATGAAGCTTTCTTT. The chain employs TRBV7-3 and TRBJ1-1, with D unresolved. Deletions cut 2 bases from V and 7 bases from J, with 17 bases between. The length of the CDR3 is 15 residues. The V gene's germline CDR1 is SGHTA and CDR2 FQGTGA.

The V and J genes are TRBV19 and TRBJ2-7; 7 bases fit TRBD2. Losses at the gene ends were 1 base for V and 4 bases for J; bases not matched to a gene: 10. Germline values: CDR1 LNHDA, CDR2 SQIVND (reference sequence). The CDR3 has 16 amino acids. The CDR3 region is CASSIAGGGPKYEQYF. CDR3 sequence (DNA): TGTGCCAGTAGTATAGCGGGGGGAGGGCCGAAATACGAGCAGTACTTC.